This T cell receptor (beta chain) was found in a study of molecular identifiers for immune sequencing clone quantification. Every naive CD8 library was made from between about 18,000 and 1,100,000 sorted cells with 10%, 30% or 50% RNA. Sorting captured naive CD8 T cells as CD8+CD4-CCR7+CD45RA+. Trimming stripped 3 bases from V and 3 bases from J, with 15 bases between. This CDR3 comprises 14 residues. Germline values: CDR1 DFQATT, CDR2 SNEGSKA (reference sequence). This clonotype was counted ten times or more. Previously described methods with listed TCR primers produced the bulk TCR libraries. TCRdb itself ran the PCR reads through MiXCR, one entry per CDR3 protein. The sample has 35,000 to 45,000 distinct CDR3 sequences, about a fifth seen once.

Sequencing input: naive CD8+ T cells from blood, with Jurkat cell RNA spiked in. Documented subset: FACS-sorted CD8+CD4-CCR7+CD45RA+ naive T cells. The TCR comes from a human donor in good health. Some libraries in this study had Jurkat cell RNA spiked in. The chain carries TRBV20-1 and TRBJ2-7; D is possibly TRBD1 (6 bases). Written as DNA, the CDR3 is TGCAGTGCTAGGAGCCACAGGGATTTCTACGAGCAGTACTTC. It codes for CSARSHRDFYEQYF.